These T cell receptor beta chains were read from a single sample in a study of blood T cell repertoires in COVID-19. Only in-frame clones appear in the TCRdb table, and some are missing; sequencing was by immunoSEQ multiplex PCR. The sample lists around 250,000 clones, approximately 83% occurring once. The specimen sequenced was peripheral blood. The receptors here all came from a man younger than 40 who had recovered from COVID-19. Both conserved end residues are part of each CDR3. The order of the fields is V gene, clone size, CDR3 length, D gene, J gene, CDR3 protein, CDR3 DNA. A D gene is named only where the DNA matches it firmly. Not all rows give a size; the values are once, few, many and, for expanded clones, a class.

>TRBV10-3|-|16|TRBD2|TRBJ2-5
CAIGRSVAGEEETQYF
TGTGCCATCGGAAGAAGCGTAGCGGGGGAGGAAGAGACCCAGTACTTC
>TRBV5-1|few|14|-|TRBJ2-1
CASSGGSSYNEQFF
TGCGCCAGCAGCGGAGGGAGCTCCTACAATGAGCAGTTCTTC
>TRBV29-1|-|13|-|TRBJ2-1
CSSEGWSYNEQFF
TGCAGCAGTGAGGGTTGGTCCTACAATGAGCAGTTCTTC
>TRBV6-1|-|14|-|TRBJ1-1
CASSEATDPSRAFF
TGTGCCAGCAGTGAAGCGACAGACCCGAGTCGGGCTTTCTTT
>TRBV6-6|-|14|TRBD2|TRBJ2-1
CASSSTSGRNEQFF
TGTGCCAGCAGTTCGACTAGCGGGCGTAATGAGCAGTTCTTC
>TRBV6-5|-|14|TRBD1|TRBJ2-1
CASSPGQGVGEQFF
TGTGCCAGCAGCCCGGGACAGGGGGTGGGAGAGCAGTTCTTC
>TRBV5-1|-|14|-|TRBJ2-5
CASSSSSSGETQYF
TGCGCCAGCAGCTCTTCATCGAGCGGAGAGACCCAGTACTTC
>TRBV6-4|-|15|-|TRBJ2-3
CASSETSGFTDTQYF
TGTGCCAGCAGTGAAACCTCGGGTTTCACAGATACGCAGTATTTT
>TRBV11-2|-|14|-|TRBJ2-3
CASSGGYSTDTQYF
TGTGCCAGCAGTGGAGGATATAGCACAGATACGCAGTATTTT
>TRBV19|-|14|-|TRBJ1-2
CASSTPGGARGYTF
TGTGCCAGTAGTACCCCGGGAGGGGCCAGGGGCTACACCTTC
>TRBV11-2|-|14|-|TRBJ1-1
CASSAQFGGTEAFF
TGTGCCAGCAGCGCACAATTTGGGGGGACTGAAGCTTTCTTT
>TRBV14|-|17|TRBD1|TRBJ2-3
CASSQEGTGYSTDTQYF
TGTGCCAGCAGCCAAGAAGGGACAGGCTATAGCACAGATACGCAGTATTTT
>TRBV12-5|-|14|TRBD1|TRBJ1-2
CASGLVTGEYGYTF
TGTGCTAGTGGTTTGGTAACAGGGGAGTATGGCTACACCTTC
>TRBV5-6|-|12|TRBD1|TRBJ2-7
CASSRASGTGYF
TGTGCCAGCAGTCGTGCTTCCGGGACAGGGTACTTC
>TRBV6-5|-|13|-|TRBJ1-5
CASSQLANQPQHF
TGTGCCAGCAGTCAACTCGCCAATCAGCCCCAGCATTTT
>TRBV28|-|16|TRBD2|TRBJ2-2
CASSSPDLAGAGELFF
TGTGCCAGCAGTTCACCGGATCTAGCGGGAGCCGGGGAGCTGTTTTTT
>TRBV11-2|-|12|-|TRBJ2-2
CASSSPIGELFF
TGTGCCAGCAGCTCGCCTATTGGGGAGCTGTTTTTT
>TRBV9|-|15|TRBD1|TRBJ1-4
CASSPTGTANEKLFF
TGTGCCAGCAGCCCAACCGGGACAGCGAATGAAAAACTGTTTTTT
>TRBV5-1|-|14|-|TRBJ2-5
CASSKDSSQETQYF
TGCGCCAGCAGTAAGGACAGTTCGCAAGAGACCCAGTACTTC
>TRBV4-2|-|15|-|TRBJ1-1
CASSQWGGAGTEAFF
TGTGCCAGCAGCCAGTGGGGGGGCGCAGGAACTGAAGCTTTCTTT
>TRBV5-1|-|14|-|TRBJ1-3
CASADGTSGNTIYF
TGCGCCAGCGCAGACGGGACTTCGGGAAACACCATATATTTT
>TRBV7-9|-|13|-|TRBJ1-1
CASSKGQFTEAFF
TGTGCCAGCAGCAAGGGACAATTCACTGAAGCTTTCTTT
>TRBV7-8|-|13|-|TRBJ2-7
CASSSRFGHEQYF
TGTGCCAGCAGCTCACGGTTCGGTCACGAGCAGTACTTC
>TRBV2|-|15|-|TRBJ1-5
CASSETGRVDQPQHF
TGTGCCAGCAGTGAAACCGGCAGGGTTGATCAGCCCCAGCATTTT
>TRBV19|-|16|TRBD2|TRBJ2-5
CASSIGRLAGEETQYF
TGTGCCAGTAGTATAGGTCGACTAGCGGGGGAAGAGACCCAGTACTTC
>TRBV5-1|-|14|TRBD1|TRBJ1-2
CASSFDRGNYGYTF
TGCGCCAGCAGCTTTGACAGGGGAAACTATGGCTACACCTTC
>TRBV6-5|once|15|TRBD1|TRBJ1-4
CASSRTGGSDEKLFF
TGTGCCAGCAGTCGGACAGGGGGTTCAGATGAAAAACTGTTTTTT
>TRBV7-3|-|16|TRBD1|TRBJ2-2
CASSTRQGANTGELFF
TGTGCCAGCAGCACCAGACAGGGCGCGAACACCGGGGAGCTGTTTTTT
>TRBV29-1|-|13|TRBD1|TRBJ2-1
CSVLTGVYNEQFF
TGCAGCGTTCTGACAGGGGTTTACAATGAGCAGTTCTTC
>TRBV16|-|14|-|TRBJ1-1
CASSPSEGNTEAFF
TGTGCCAGCAGCCCCAGCGAGGGCAACACTGAAGCTTTCTTT
>TRBV5-5|-|15|TRBD1|TRBJ2-7
CASSLEPRQGSEQYF
TGTGCCAGCAGCTTGGAACCCAGACAGGGCTCCGAGCAGTACTTC
>TRBV11-2|-|17|TRBD2|TRBJ2-2
CASTQRASGGGSGELFF
TGTGCCAGCACCCAGCGGGCTAGCGGGGGGGGCTCCGGGGAGCTGTTTTTT
>TRBV27|-|14|TRBD1|TRBJ2-1
CASTRQGPHNEQFF
TGTGCCAGCACCAGACAGGGACCCCACAATGAGCAGTTCTTC
>TRBV11-1|-|15|-|TRBJ1-1
CASRPRQNMNTEAFF
TGTGCCAGCAGACCCCGACAGAATATGAACACTGAAGCTTTCTTT
>TRBV19|-|15|-|TRBJ1-5
CASSIGRRGNQPQHF
TGTGCCAGTAGTATAGGGCGCAGGGGAAATCAGCCCCAGCATTTT
>TRBV13|-|15|-|TRBJ2-5
CASSARRGGWETQYF
TGTGCCAGCAGCGCCCGCAGGGGAGGGTGGGAGACCCAGTACTTC
>TRBV2|-|14|TRBD1|TRBJ1-2
CASRSTIQGVGYTF
TGTGCCAGCAGATCGACCATACAGGGGGTCGGCTACACCTTC
>TRBV5-5|-|14|TRBD1|TRBJ1-1
CASSLTGGDTEAFF
TGTGCCAGCAGCTTGACAGGGGGCGACACTGAAGCTTTCTTT
>TRBV7-9|-|16|-|TRBJ1-5
CASSSHRVGSNQPQHF
TGTGCCAGCAGCTCACACAGGGTTGGTAGCAATCAGCCCCAGCATTTT
>TRBV25-1|few|14|-|TRBJ2-5
CASSERDSRETQYF
TGTGCCAGCAGTGAGCGGGACAGTAGAGAGACCCAGTACTTC
>TRBV7-6|-|16|-|TRBJ1-2
CASSQREAGSWDGYTF
TGTGCCAGCAGCCAAAGGGAGGCCGGGAGCTGGGATGGCTACACCTTC
>TRBV18|-|17|TRBD2|TRBJ2-3
CASSPRSSGGVTDTQYF
TGTGCCAGCTCACCACGGAGTAGCGGGGGGGTCACAGATACGCAGTATTTT
>TRBV21-1|-|18|-|TRBJ1-6
CASSNPRDCSSYNSPLHF
TGTGCCAGCAGCAATCCGAGGGACTGTAGCTCCTATAATTCACCCCTCCACTTT
>TRBV2|many|17|-|TRBJ1-5
CASSEALGVSSNQPQHF
TGTGCCAGCAGTGAAGCGCTAGGGGTTTCTAGCAATCAGCCCCAGCATTTT
>TRBV6-1|-|12|-|TRBJ1-6
CASSDASRTLHF
TGTGCCAGCAGTGACGCGAGCAGGACCCTCCACTTT
>TRBV7-9|-|15|TRBD2|TRBJ2-1
CASSSHPLAGGPHFF
TGTGCCAGCAGCTCTCACCCACTAGCGGGGGGGCCTCACTTCTTC
>TRBV15|once|16|-|TRBJ1-5
CATSRDIAQRNQPQHF
TGTGCCACCAGCAGAGACATCGCACAGCGCAATCAGCCCCAGCATTTT
>TRBV21-1|once|16|-|TRBJ1-1
CASSKSDRGPGTEAFF
TGTGCCAGCAGCAAATCGGACAGGGGGCCCGGGACTGAAGCTTTCTTT
>TRBV11-3|-|17|TRBD2|TRBJ2-5
CASSPSSSAGGPETQYF
TGTGCCAGCAGCCCGAGCTCCTCGGCGGGGGGGCCGGAGACCCAGTACTTC
>TRBV7-2|-|15|TRBD2|TRBJ2-1
CASSLASGLQNEQFF
TGTGCCAGCAGCTTAGCTAGCGGGTTGCAAAATGAGCAGTTCTTC
>TRBV15|-|15|-|TRBJ2-1
CATSVGRASYNEQFF
TGTGCCACCAGCGTCGGGAGAGCCTCCTACAATGAGCAGTTCTTC
>TRBV7-8|-|17|TRBD2|TRBJ2-5
CASSSPGSGGPQETQYF
TGTGCCAGCAGCTCTCCTGGTAGCGGGGGGCCGCAAGAGACCCAGTACTTC
>TRBV5-4|-|15|TRBD1|TRBJ1-2
CASSFRQGQTYGYTF
TGTGCCAGCAGCTTTCGACAGGGTCAGACCTATGGCTACACCTTC
>TRBV6-1|-|16|TRBD1|TRBJ2-1
CASSETGTGIYNEQFF
TGTGCCAGCAGTGAAACCGGGACAGGGATCTACAATGAGCAGTTCTTC
>TRBV5-1|-|15|-|TRBJ2-3
CASTISTGLVDTQYF
TGCGCCAGCACCATATCCACAGGCTTAGTAGATACGCAGTATTTT
>TRBV5-1|-|15|-|TRBJ2-1
CASSPGQGRVNEQFF
TGCGCCAGCAGCCCAGGTCAGGGGCGGGTCAATGAGCAGTTCTTC